The following is a T cell receptor (beta chain) sequence with its context. The CDR3 is made up of 15 amino acids. CDR1 is MGHRA and CDR2 is YSYEKL in the germline V gene. V lost 0 bases and J lost 6, with 14 bases in between. The data derive from a study of cytomegalovirus exposure and HLA in healthy donors. PCR used 60 Vbeta primers and 13 Jbeta primers. Repertoires were generated with immunoSEQ multiplex PCR, while TCRdb's copy carries only in-frame clones and drops some. The repertoire has about 110,000 clones, less than 85% of them found once; the top ten carry over 10%. J is TRBJ1-2 and V is TRBV4-1; the D is unclear. The sequencing input was PBMCs. This clonotype originated in a man aged 25 to 45 in good health and CMV-seropositive. CDR3 residues: CASSQDSAGLNGYTF. In DNA, the CDR3 is TGCGCCAGCAGCCAAGACTCCGCAGGCTTGAATGGCTACACCTTC.